This TCR beta chain was identified in a study of post-analysis software for immune sequencing data (dated by TCRdb to between 2015 and 2017). Background for the entire study: Recorded disease courses included relapsing-remitting, secondary progressive and progressive-relapsing multiple sclerosis, with some patients lacking subtype annotation. A subset of samples was prepared in parallel using single-end sample barcoding, then pooled and co-amplified after Illumina adapter ligation. The patient repertoires were compared against approximately ten previously published healthy control repertoires obtained from donors aged about 6 to 26 years.

The CDR3 covers 15 residues, taking in both the cysteine and the phenylalanine. Kept here is only the CDR3 DNA, which spans 45 bases and is read in frame from base 1. The protocol used for the library was PCR. The reads were generated on an Illumina HiSeq 2500. To reduce PCR and sequencing biases, unique molecular identifiers were built into the TCR beta cDNA libraries. Per 1 to 10 million input T cells, approximately 500,000 cDNA molecules were obtained, such that each molecule approximated one T cell. The patient libraries were prepared and sequenced using the same protocol as the earlier healthy control dataset. Within a given batch, samples were prepared together, multiplexed and sequenced on the same HiSeq lane. Under the source paper's analysis protocol: MIGEC handled the raw barcoded reads, throwing out single-read molecular identifier groups before consensus assembly and CDR3 extraction. Clonotype tables were post-analysed with VDJtools, and diversity was normalized by down-sampling all datasets to the smallest sample size. To correct batch-related cross-sample contamination, repertoire overlap clustering matched CDR3 amino acid sequences but not nucleotide sequences. The public sequencing data were trimmed at Q25 with fastp and processed into clonotypes with MiXCR by TCRdb, which kept only in-frame beta chains. For every CDR3 protein sequence, its rows merge into one entry that carries the most common genes and DNA. TCRdb's processing, not the authors' own work, is the source of the V and J calls. In all, the sample holds more than 500,000 distinct CDR3 sequences, and 30% to 40% of those were seen once. The ten top clones hold about 5.6% of the sample.

Overall study results and their limits: Patients showed significantly higher frequencies than controls for a few TRBV segments, among them TRBV5-6, TRBV5-1 and TRBV20-1. Strong co-clustering of samples prepared in the same batch was shown by direct clustering with F measure, prompting a batch-effect correction. Normalized Chao1 diversity was significantly lower in multiple sclerosis patients than controls, suggesting substantial peripheral T-cell clonal expansion. The control group was slightly older than the multiple sclerosis patient group.

TCR beta repertoires were profiled from peripheral blood of approximately 13 young patients with multiple sclerosis to demonstrate the VDJtools post-analysis software. The patients with multiple sclerosis were children and adolescents between about 6 and 15 years of age. On this clonotype itself: Which antigen it targets is not known. The junction does not match germline at one end; this may be a read error.

The chain employs TRBV12-3 or TRBV12-4 and TRBJ2-2; 10 middle bases align to TRBD2. Source material: blood. The source of this sequence is a girl aged 2 to 17 with multiple sclerosis. The DNA sequence is given as TGTGCCAGCAGTCTAGCGGGGGCCATTGTCGGGGAGCTGTTTTTT. Translated, it reads CASSLAGAIVGELFF.